The source of this T cell receptor beta chain is a study of blood T cell repertoires in COVID-19. Study details: The samples span acute and convalescent COVID-19 from the United States, Italy and Spain. PBMCs, B-cell-depleted T cells, or T cells provided the cDNA or gDNA that made up the material.

For this clone: Other DNA sequences from this sample encode an identical CDR3 as well.

This CDR3 is built from 13 residues. The germline CDR1 and CDR2 sequences are SGHRS and YFSETQ. The junction had 6 bases not matched to a gene; V was cut back by 4 bases and J by 6 bases. Per the original methods: Estimated nucleated cell counts came from reference gene primer amplification. Sequencing used immunoSEQ multiplex PCR; TCRdb keeps in-frame clones, though not all of them. For V, J and clone size, that table is used; D and trimming come from the DNA. Seen here are some 260,000 clones, roughly 82% observed once, and the top ten hold 4.5% to 6%. The chain carries TRBV5-1 and TRBJ2-7; TRBD1 agrees at 8 bases. The sample was peripheral blood. This receptor was identified in an elderly woman with active or convalescent COVID-19. CDR3 protein: CASSPGQGSEQYF. The DNA for the CDR3 is TGCGCCAGCAGCCCCGGACAGGGCTCCGAGCAGTACTTC.